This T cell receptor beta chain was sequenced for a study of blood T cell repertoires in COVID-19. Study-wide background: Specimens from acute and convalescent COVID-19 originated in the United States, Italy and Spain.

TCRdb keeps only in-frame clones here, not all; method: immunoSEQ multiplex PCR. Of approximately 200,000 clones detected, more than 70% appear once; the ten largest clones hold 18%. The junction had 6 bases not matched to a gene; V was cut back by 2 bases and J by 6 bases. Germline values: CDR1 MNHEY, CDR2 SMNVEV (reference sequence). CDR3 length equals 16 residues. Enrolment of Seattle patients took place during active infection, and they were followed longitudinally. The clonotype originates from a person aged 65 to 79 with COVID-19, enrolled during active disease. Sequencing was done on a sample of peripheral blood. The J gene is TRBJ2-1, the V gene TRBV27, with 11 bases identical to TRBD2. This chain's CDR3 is CASSLGELAGVNEQFF. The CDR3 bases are TGTGCCAGCAGTTTAGGAGAACTAGCGGGAGTCAATGAGCAGTTCTTC.